These T cell receptor beta chains were read from a single sample in a study of T-cell reconstitution after alpha-beta-depleted transplantation in children. TCRdb independently ran MiXCR on the PCR reads; one entry per CDR3 protein. This sample yields approximately 800,000 distinct CDR3 sequences, of which about 16% are seen a single time; 5% belongs to the top ten. The input for sequencing was PBMCs, mostly from graft donor cells, taken 360 days after TCRalphabeta/CD19-depleted stem cell transplant. The receptors come from a male patient aged 10 to 17 who had a stem cell transplant for acute lymphoblastic leukemia, so the T cells may come from the graft donor. CDR3s leave out the opening cysteine and the closing phenylalanine or tryptophan. Fields, in order: CDR3 length, J gene, V gene, CDR3 protein.

15 TRBJ2-7 TRBV7-6 ASSLGTSGRWAYEQY
17 TRBJ2-3 TRBV5-1 ASSKRLAGTAGATDTQY
14 TRBJ2-3 TRBV27 ASSLSREGHTDTQY
13 TRBJ1-2 TRBV7-9 ASSPTPGQGRGYT
13 TRBJ2-3 TRBV7-9 ASSLVGLFTDTQY
14 TRBJ2-3 TRBV18 ASSPLPGGITDTQY
16 TRBJ2-1 TRBV6-5 ASSYSKGLLSSYNEQF
11 TRBJ2-2 TRBV15 ATSGGPTGELF
10 TRBJ1-1 TRBV29-1 SVDPRNTEAF
10 TRBJ1-1 TRBV5-1 ASILEGALMF
14 TRBJ2-7 TRBV12-3/TRBV12-4 ASSPPGAGGRYEQY
11 TRBJ2-7 TRBV27 ASSYDRVHEQY
12 TRBJ2-7 TRBV7-8 ASSLDGVSYEQY
11 TRBJ2-7 TRBV20-1 SVRLAGMNEQY
15 TRBJ2-7 TRBV18 ASSRVTGTGSKDEQY
12 TRBJ2-5 TRBV20-1 SARGYSHSRTQY
13 TRBJ2-3 TRBV9 ASSISGRARDTQY
10 TRBJ2-7 TRBV29-1 SVERAAGEQY
13 TRBJ2-1 TRBV3-1 ASSHSGRGYNEQF
10 TRBJ2-7 TRBV20-1 SARPLGHEQY
15 TRBJ2-5 TRBV5-1 ASSSYRGKLEKETQY
14 TRBJ2-3 TRBV5-1 ASSPFLTTSTDTQY
15 TRBJ1-2 TRBV15 ATSRDRGTAHRYGYT
15 TRBJ1-1 TRBV5-1 ASILRGGDSMNTEAF
14 TRBJ2-7 TRBV21-1 ANLYRSGTGGSEQY
12 TRBJ2-7 TRBV5-1 ASRQTSPVYEQY
11 TRBJ2-4 TRBV7-9 ASSFYSRESPY
13 TRBJ2-5 TRBV3-1 ASSPPQGRGWNQY
11 TRBJ1-2 TRBV7-9 ASRDRSNYGYT
12 TRBJ2-3 TRBV28 ASVTSGRSLTQY
13 TRBJ2-7 TRBV7-8 ASTVYQDTSREQY
11 TRBJ1-1 TRBV12-3/TRBV12-4 ASSWPPGTEAF
13 TRBJ1-1 TRBV12-3/TRBV12-4 ASRRTLVMNTEAF
17 TRBJ2-1 TRBV12-3/TRBV12-4 ASSLPSFRTSGAYNEQF
10 TRBJ2-7 TRBV13 ASSGKPYEQY
11 TRBJ1-2 TRBV9 ASSPGTAYGYT
13 TRBJ1-2 TRBV5-1 ASSLDLFSAYGYT
15 TRBJ2-1 TRBV11-1 ASSLARSRGVYNEQF
9 TRBJ2-1 TRBV27 ASSSGHLQF
13 TRBJ2-7 TRBV7-8 ASSLRTGESREQY
16 TRBJ1-1 TRBV4-1 ASSQGLGGKRAYTEAF
8 TRBJ2-5 TRBV29-1 SVGHRMQY
12 TRBJ2-7 TRBV13 ASTLAGGSYEQY
11 TRBJ1-4 TRBV6-6 ASTIGTYEKLF
13 TRBJ2-1 TRBV19 ASSTGSHLSNEQF
11 TRBJ2-1 TRBV20-1 SARDLLYNEQF
9 TRBJ1-1 TRBV27 ASKRGGEAF
12 TRBJ1-1 TRBV9 ASSVAAANTEAF
11 TRBJ1-2 TRBV11-2 ASSLERGARYT
16 TRBJ1-5 TRBV12-3/TRBV12-4 ASSLTQGRVEVRQPQH
12 TRBJ2-5 TRBV4-2 ASSQGDWKETQY
12 TRBJ2-7 TRBV14 ASSQVTGLSEQY
11 TRBJ2-6 TRBV7-9 ASQDSGANVLT
12 TRBJ1-5 TRBV10-3 ASRSGTDNQPQH
14 TRBJ2-5 TRBV7-7 ASSLGQGWSTETQY
14 TRBJ2-4 TRBV5-6 ASSLRAVLAKNIQY